This TCR beta chain derives from a study of vaccination and CD4 T cells after COVID-19. This clonotype was detected only a few times. The sample's time point: late sampling 161 to 241 days after vaccination in a few convalescent patients. MiXCR, applied by TCRdb to the PCR reads, yields one record per CDR3 protein. The sample carries tens of thousands of distinct CDR3 sequences, 45% to 50% recorded once. The source is a human donor who had recovered from COVID-19. The sequencing here drew on CD4+ T cells from blood, taken about 7 months after SARS-CoV-2 vaccination.

CDR3 in DNA: TGCAGTGCTAGAGATCAAGAGGGGAAGGAGACCCAGTACTTC. Its protein is CSARDQEGKETQYF. The chain uses TRBV20-1 and TRBJ2-5; the D gene could be TRBD1 or TRBD2 (5 bases each). CDR1 DFQATT and CDR2 SNEGSKA come from the germline V gene (reference sequence). V lost 0 bases and J 5 bases, leaving 13 bases between the germline ends. CDR3 size: 14 residues.